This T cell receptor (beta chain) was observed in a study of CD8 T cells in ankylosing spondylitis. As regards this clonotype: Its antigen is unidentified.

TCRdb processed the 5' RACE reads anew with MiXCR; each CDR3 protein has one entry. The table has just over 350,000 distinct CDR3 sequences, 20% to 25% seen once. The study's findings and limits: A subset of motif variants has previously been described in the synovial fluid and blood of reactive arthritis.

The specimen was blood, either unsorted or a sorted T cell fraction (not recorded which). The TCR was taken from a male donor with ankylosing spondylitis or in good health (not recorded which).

In nucleotides, the CDR3 is TGTGCCAGCAGCCTAAACGGGGCCCACTCCTACGAGCAGTACTTC. As protein: CASSLNGAHSYEQYF. The chain links TRBV9 to TRBJ2-7; the D call may be TRBD1 or TRBD2 (5 bases each). CDR3 length: 15 residues. V was shortened by 4 bases and J by 0 bases, with 14 bases between the two germline ends. Germline CDR1 SGDLS, CDR2 YYNGEE. The full variable domain, with the rest looked up from reference TRBV9 and TRBJ2-7, is DSGVTQTPKHLITATGQRVTLRCSPRSGDLSVYWYQQSLDQGLQFLIQYYNGEERAKGNILERFSAQQFPDLHSELNLSSLELGDSALYFCASSLNGAHSYEQYFGPGTRLTVT.